In its sample, the clone carrying this T cell receptor beta chain was seen a few times. Synthesis of cDNA was performed by 5'RACE using 10-nucleotide random UMIs. MiXCR was run by TCRdb on the 5' RACE reads, yielding one entry per CDR3 protein. The sample shows about 120,000 distinct CDR3 sequences, roughly 3.4% of them seen only once. Trimming pared 5 bases from V and 3 bases from J, leaving 9 bases between. CDR1 and CDR2 from the germline V gene are KGHDR and SFDVKD. This CDR3 comprises 13 residues. The data were obtained in a study of neurological immune-mediated disorders. About the research overall: Secondary progressive disease was present in 3, and relapsing-remitting disease in 31, of the roughly 34 multiple sclerosis patients.

The sample consisted of PBMCs. The sequence derives from a woman in her 30s with multiple sclerosis. V usage is TRBV24-1 and J usage is TRBJ2-5, with D possibly TRBD2 on 6 matching bases. The CDR3 loop is CATSGGGEETQYF. Here the CDR3 DNA reads TGTGCCACCAGTGGAGGAGGGGAAGAGACCCAGTACTTC.